The sequence of this TCR beta chain was determined in a study of PD-1 blockade in classical Hodgkin lymphoma. General observations from the study: Lower baseline TCR diversity marked trial partial responders and progressors.

Concerning this clone itself: Its target is unknown.

Sequencing used immunoSEQ multiplex PCR; TCRdb keeps in-frame clones, though not all of them. The sample holds about 98,000 clones, approximately 80% seen once. Germline-derived CDR1 and CDR2 are KGHSH and LQKENI. V lost 6 bases, J lost 3 bases, and 12 bases lay in between. CDR3 size: 13 residues. Every patient relapsed after autologous stem cell transplantation, and brentuximab vedotin exposure varied. This sample comprised peripheral blood mononuclear cells (PBMCs), obtained before the second cycle of nivolumab. This chain links TRBV18 with TRBJ2-7; D not resolved. The receptor was isolated from a human donor with classical Hodgkin lymphoma. As DNA, the CDR3 is TGTGCCAGCTCGAATGACAAGGACTACGAGCAGTACTTC. Residues: CASSNDKDYEQYF.